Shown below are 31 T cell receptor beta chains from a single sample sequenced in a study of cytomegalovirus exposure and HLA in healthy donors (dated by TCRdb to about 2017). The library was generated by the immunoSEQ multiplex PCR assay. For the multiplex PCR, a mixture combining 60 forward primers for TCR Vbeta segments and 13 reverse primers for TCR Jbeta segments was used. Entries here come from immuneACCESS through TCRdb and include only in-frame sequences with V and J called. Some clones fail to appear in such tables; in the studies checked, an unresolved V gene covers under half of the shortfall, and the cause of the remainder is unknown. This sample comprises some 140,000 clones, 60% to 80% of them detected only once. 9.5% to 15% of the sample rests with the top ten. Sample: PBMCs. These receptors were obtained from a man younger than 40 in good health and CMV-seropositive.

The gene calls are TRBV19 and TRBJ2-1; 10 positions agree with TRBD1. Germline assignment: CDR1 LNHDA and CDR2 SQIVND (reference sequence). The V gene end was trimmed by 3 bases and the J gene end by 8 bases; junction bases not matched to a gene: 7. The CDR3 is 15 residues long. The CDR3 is CASSIPTGGIDEQFF. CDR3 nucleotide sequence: TGTGCCAGTAGTATCCCGACAGGGGGCATTGATGAGCAGTTCTTC.

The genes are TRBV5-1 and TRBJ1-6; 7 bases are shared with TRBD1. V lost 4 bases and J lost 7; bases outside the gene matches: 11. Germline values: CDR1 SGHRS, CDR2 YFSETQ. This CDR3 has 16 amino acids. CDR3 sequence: CASSPITGTANSPLHF. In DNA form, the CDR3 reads TGCGCCAGCAGCCCCATAACCGGGACAGCGAATTCACCCCTCCACTTT.

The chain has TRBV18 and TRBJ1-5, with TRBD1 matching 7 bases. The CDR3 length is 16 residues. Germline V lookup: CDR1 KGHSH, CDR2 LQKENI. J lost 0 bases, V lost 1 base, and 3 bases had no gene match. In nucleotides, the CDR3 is TGTGCCAGCTCACCACAGGGGGCCTTTAGCAATCAGCCCCAGCATTTT. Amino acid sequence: CASSPQGAFSNQPQHF.

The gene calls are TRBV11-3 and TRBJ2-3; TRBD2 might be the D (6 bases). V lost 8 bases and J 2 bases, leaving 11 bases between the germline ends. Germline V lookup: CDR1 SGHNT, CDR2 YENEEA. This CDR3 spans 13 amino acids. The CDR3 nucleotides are TGTGCCAGCCGCGAGCGGGCCACAGATACGCAGTATTTT. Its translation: CASRERATDTQYF.

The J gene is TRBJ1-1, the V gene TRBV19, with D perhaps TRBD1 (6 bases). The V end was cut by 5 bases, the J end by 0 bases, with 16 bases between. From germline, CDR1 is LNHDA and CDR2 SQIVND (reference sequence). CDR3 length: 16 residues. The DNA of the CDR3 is TGTGCCAGTAGTCAGGGCGGGGGGCGCATGAACACTGAAGCTTTCTTT. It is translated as CASSQGGGRMNTEAFF. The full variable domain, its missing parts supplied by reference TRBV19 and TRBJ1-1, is DGGITQSPKYLFRKEGQNVTLSCEQNLNHDAMYWYRQDPGQGLRLIYYSQIVNDFQKGDIAEGYSVSREKKESFPLTVTSAQKNPTAFYLCASSQGGGRMNTEAFFGQGTRLTVV.

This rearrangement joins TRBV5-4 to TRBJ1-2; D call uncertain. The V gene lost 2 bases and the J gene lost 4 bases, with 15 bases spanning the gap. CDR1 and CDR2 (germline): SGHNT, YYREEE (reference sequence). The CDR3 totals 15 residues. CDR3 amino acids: CASSFTDYGIYGYTF. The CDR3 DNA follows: TGTGCCAGCAGCTTCACAGACTATGGGATCTATGGCTACACCTTC.

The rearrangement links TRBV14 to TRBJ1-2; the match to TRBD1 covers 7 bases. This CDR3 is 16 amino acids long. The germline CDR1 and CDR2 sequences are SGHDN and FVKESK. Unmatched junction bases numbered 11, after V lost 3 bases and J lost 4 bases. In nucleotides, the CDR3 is TGTGCCAGCAGCCAGCGAGCAGGGGGAGGTATCTATGGCTACACCTTC. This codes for CASSQRAGGGIYGYTF.

CDR3 loop: CAISGEAGRSTGELFF. The DNA for the CDR3 is TGTGCCATCAGCGGTGAGGCAGGGAGGAGCACCGGGGAGCTGTTTTTT. The V and J genes are TRBV10-3 and TRBJ2-2; TRBD2 might be the D (6 bases). CDR1 is ENHRY, CDR2 SYGVKD, per germline. The V gene lost 6 bases and the J gene lost 4 bases, with 18 bases spanning the gap. CDR3 length: 16 amino acids.

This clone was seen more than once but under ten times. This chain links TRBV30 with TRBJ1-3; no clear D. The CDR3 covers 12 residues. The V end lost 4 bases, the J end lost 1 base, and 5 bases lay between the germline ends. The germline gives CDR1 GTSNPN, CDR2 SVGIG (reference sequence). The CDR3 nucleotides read TGTGCCTGGACAGAATCTGGAAACACCATATATTTT. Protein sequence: CAWTESGNTIYF.

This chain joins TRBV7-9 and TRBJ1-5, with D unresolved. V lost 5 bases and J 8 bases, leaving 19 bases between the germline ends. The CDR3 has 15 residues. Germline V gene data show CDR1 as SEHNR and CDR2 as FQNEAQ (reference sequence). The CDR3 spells CASSLGSSQTEPQHF. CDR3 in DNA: TGTGCCAGCAGCCTAGGGAGCTCGCAGACGGAGCCCCAGCATTTT.

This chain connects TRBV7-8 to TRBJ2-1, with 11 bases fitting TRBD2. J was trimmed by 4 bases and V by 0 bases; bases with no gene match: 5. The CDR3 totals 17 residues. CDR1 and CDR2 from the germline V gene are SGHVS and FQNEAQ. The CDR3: CASSLAGLAESYNEQFF. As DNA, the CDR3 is TGTGCCAGCAGCTTAGCGGGACTAGCGGAGTCATACAATGAGCAGTTCTTC.

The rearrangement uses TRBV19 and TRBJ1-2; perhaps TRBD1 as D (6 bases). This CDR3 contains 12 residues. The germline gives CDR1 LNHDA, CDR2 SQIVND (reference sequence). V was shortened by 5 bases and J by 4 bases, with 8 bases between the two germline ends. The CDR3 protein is CASSPQGYGYTF. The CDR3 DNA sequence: TGTGCCAGTAGTCCACAGGGCTATGGCTACACCTTC.

The CDR3 DNA follows: TGTGCCAGCAGCTTACTCCGGGAATCTGAGCAGTTCTTC. Its translation is CASSLLRESEQFF. The chain uses TRBV7-2 and TRBJ2-1; the D gene is possibly TRBD2 (5 bases). The V end lost 2 bases, the J end lost 9 bases, and 11 bases lay between the germline ends. The CDR3 loop spans 13 amino acids. Germline V gene lookup returns CDR1 SGHTA and CDR2 FQGNSA. The whole variable domain, remainder taken from reference TRBV7-2 and TRBJ2-1, is GAGVSQSPSNKVTEKGKDVELRCDPISGHTALYWYRQSLGQGLEFLIYFQGNSAPDKSGLPSDRFSAERTGGSVSTLTIQRTQQEDSAVYLCASSLLRESEQFFGPGTRLTVL.

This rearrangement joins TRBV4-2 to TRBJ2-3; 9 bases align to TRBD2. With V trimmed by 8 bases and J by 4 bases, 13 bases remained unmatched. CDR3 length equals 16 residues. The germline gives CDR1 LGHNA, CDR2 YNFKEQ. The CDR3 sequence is CASQAGGGRVPDTQYF. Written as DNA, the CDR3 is TGTGCCAGCCAGGCTGGGGGCGGGAGGGTCCCAGATACGCAGTATTTT.

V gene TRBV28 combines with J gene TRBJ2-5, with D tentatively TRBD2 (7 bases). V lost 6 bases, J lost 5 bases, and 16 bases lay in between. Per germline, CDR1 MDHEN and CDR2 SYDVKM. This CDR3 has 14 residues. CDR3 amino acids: CASSQPGGGETQYF. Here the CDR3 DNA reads TGTGCCAGCAGCCAGCCGGGGGGCGGTGAGACCCAGTACTTC.

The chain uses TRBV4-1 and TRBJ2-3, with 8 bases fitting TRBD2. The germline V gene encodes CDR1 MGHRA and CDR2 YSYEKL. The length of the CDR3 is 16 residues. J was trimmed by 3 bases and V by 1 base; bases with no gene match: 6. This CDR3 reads CASSQVPAGVTDTQYF. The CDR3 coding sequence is TGCGCCAGCAGCCAAGTCCCAGCGGGAGTTACAGATACGCAGTATTTT.

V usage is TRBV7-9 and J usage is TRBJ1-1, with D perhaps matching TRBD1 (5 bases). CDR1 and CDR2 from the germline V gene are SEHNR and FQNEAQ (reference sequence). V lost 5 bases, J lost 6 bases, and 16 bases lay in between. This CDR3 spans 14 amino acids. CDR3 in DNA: TGTGCCAGCAGCGGAGATGGGGGGTGGTCTGAAGCTTTCTTT. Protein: CASSGDGGWSEAFF.

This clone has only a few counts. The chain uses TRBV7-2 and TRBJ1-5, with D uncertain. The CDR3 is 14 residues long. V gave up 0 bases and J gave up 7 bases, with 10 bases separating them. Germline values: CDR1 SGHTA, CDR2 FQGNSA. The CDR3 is CASSLASIRQPQHF. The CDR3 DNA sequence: TGTGCCAGCAGCTTAGCTAGCATTCGGCAGCCCCAGCATTTT.

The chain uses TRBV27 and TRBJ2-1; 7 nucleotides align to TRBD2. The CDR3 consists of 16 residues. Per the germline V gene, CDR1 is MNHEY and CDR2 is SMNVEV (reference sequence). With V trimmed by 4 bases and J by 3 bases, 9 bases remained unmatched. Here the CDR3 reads CASSYTGTNYYNEQFF. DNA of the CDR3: TGTGCCAGCAGTTATACCGGGACTAACTACTACAATGAGCAGTTCTTC.

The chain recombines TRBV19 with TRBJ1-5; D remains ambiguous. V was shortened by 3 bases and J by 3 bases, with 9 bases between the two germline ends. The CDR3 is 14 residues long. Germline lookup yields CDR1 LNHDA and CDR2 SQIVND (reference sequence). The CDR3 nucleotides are TGTGCCAGTAGTATCCGGGAGCCCAATCAGCCCCAGCATTTT. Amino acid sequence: CASSIREPNQPQHF.

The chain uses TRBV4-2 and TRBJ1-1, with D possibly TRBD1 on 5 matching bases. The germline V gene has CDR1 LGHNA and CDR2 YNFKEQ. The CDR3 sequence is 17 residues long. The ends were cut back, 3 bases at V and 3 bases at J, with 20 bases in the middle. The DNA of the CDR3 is TGTGCCAGCAGCCAGTACCCCGGAGGGGCAGGGTACACTGAAGCTTTCTTT. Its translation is CASSQYPGGAGYTEAFF.

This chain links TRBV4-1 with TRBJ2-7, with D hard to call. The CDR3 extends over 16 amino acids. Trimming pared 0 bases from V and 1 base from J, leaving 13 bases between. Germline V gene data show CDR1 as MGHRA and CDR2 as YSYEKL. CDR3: CASSQDAAAPSYEQYF. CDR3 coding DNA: TGCGCCAGCAGCCAAGACGCGGCAGCACCTTCCTACGAGCAGTACTTC.

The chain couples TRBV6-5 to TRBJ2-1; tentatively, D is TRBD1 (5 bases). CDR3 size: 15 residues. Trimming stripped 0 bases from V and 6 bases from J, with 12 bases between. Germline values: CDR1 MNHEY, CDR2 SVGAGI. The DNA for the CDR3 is TGTGCCAGCAGTTACTCTCTAGGGGCACTCAATGAGCAGTTCTTC. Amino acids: CASSYSLGALNEQFF.

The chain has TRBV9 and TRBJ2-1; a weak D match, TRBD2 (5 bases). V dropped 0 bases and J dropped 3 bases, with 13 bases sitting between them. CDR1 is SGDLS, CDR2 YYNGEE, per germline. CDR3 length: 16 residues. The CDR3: CASSVGGRALYNEQFF. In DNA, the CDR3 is TGTGCCAGCAGCGTAGGTGGGCGGGCCCTCTACAATGAGCAGTTCTTC. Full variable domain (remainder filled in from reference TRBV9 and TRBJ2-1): DSGVTQTPKHLITATGQRVTLRCSPRSGDLSVYWYQQSLDQGLQFLIQYYNGEERAKGNILERFSAQQFPDLHSELNLSSLELGDSALYFCASSVGGRALYNEQFFGPGTRLTVL.

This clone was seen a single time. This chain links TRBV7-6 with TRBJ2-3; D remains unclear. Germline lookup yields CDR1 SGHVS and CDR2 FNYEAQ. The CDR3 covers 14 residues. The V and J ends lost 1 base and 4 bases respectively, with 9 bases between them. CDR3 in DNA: TGTGCCAGCAGCTTAGAGTACAGACCAGATACGCAGTATTTT. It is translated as CASSLEYRPDTQYF.

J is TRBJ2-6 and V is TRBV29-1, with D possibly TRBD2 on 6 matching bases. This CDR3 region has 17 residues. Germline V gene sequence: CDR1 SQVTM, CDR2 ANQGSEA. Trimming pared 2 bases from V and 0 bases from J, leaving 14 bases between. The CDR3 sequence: CSVETPGVSSGANVLTF. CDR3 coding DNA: TGCAGCGTTGAAACCCCGGGGGTTTCCTCTGGGGCCAACGTCCTGACTTTC.

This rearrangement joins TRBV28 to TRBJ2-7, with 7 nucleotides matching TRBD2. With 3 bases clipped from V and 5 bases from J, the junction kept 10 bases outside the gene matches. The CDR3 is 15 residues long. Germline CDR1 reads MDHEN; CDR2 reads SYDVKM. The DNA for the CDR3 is TGTGCCAGCAGTTTTCCGGCGGGAGAGAGGGACGAGCAGTACTTC. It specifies CASSFPAGERDEQYF.

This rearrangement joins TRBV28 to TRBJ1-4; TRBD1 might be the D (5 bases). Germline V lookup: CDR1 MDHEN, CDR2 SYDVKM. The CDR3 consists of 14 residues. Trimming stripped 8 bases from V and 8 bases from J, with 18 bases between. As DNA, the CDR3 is TGTGCCAGCTCTCAGGCAGGGAAAGGCGAAAAACTGTTTTTT. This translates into CASSQAGKGEKLFF.

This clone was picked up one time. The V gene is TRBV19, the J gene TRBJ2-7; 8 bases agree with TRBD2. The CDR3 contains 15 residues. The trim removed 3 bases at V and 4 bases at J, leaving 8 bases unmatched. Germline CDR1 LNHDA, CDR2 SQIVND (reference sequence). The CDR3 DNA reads TGTGCCAGTAGTATGGGGCGACTAGCGAGGTACGAGCAGTACTTC. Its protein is CASSMGRLARYEQYF.

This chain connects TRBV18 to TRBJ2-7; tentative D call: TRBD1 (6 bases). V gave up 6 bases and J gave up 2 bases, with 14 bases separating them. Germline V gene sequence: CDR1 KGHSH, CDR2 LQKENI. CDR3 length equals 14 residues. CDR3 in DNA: TGTGCCAGCTCTATCGGCAGGGGAGCCTACGAGCAGTACTTC. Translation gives CASSIGRGAYEQYF.

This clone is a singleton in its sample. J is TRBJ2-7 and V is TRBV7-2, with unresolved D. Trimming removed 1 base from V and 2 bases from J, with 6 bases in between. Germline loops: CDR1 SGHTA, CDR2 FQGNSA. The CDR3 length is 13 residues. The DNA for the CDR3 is TGTGCCAGCAGCTTAGTGGGCACCTACGAGCAGTACTTC. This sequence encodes CASSLVGTYEQYF.